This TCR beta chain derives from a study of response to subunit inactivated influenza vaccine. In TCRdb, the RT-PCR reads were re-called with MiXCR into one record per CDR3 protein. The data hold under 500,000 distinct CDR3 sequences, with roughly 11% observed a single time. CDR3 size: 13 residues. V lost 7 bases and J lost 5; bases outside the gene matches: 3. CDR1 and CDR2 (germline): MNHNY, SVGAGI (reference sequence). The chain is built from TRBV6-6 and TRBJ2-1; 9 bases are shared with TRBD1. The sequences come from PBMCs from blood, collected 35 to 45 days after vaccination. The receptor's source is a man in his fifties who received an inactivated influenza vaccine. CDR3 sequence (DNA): TGTGCCAGCAAACAGGGGGCAGACAATGAGCAGTTCTTC. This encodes CASKQGADNEQFF.